Sequencing of this TCR beta chain was carried out in a study of control samples from healthy donors and cancer patients (dated by TCRdb to the early 2020s). The germline V gene yields SGHRS for CDR1 and YFSETQ for CDR2. There are 16 amino acids in the CDR3, from cysteine to phenylalanine inclusive. CDR3 DNA is the only sequence kept; it has 48 bases, read in frame from the first base. Deletion took 4 bases off V and 6 bases off J, with a span of 22 bases between the germline ends. Turning to this clone: Its antigen has not been determined. Base-call qualities are not available, and no considerably larger clone is one nucleotide away. Distinct nucleotide sequences in the sample also encode this CDR3.

Libraries were made using the immunoSEQ multiplex PCR assay. TCRdb's version of the immuneACCESS table is confined to in-frame rearrangements and falls short of the full clone set. An unresolved V gene accounts for under half of the shortfall where checked; the remainder is of unknown origin. Recorded for this sample are 100,000 to 150,000 clones; over 80% of them occurred a single time. 2.1% of the sample belongs to the ten largest clones. Rearrangement joined TRBV5-1 to TRBJ1-1; the D segment could be TRBD1, given 5 matching bases. This TCR was recovered from a woman in her fifties or sixties in good health. Material for sequencing was blood. DNA sequence: TGCGCCAGCAGCCGCATCAATGGGGGGGGGTTGGCTGAAGCTTTCTTT. This codes for CASSRINGGGLAEAFF. Extended through the reference TRBV5-1 and TRBJ1-1 proteins, this CDR3 yields the full variable domain: KAGVTQTPRYLIKTRGQQVTLSCSPISGHRSVSWYQQTPGQGLQFLFEYFSETQRNKGNFPGRFSGRQFSNSRSEMNVSTLELGDSALYLCASSRINGGGLAEAFFGQGTRLTVV.